Listed below are T cell receptor beta chains from one sample, sequenced in a study of blood T cells in healthy people across ages. MiXCR, run by TCRdb on the 5' RACE reads, gives a single entry per CDR3 protein. The table shows around 2 million distinct CDR3 sequences, with about 39% occurring only once. Material for sequencing was blood. The origin of the receptors is a human donor in good health. Each CDR3 is given with its conserved first and last residue. D genes are given only for firm matches. The size entry is marked missing in some rows and otherwise reads once, few, many or a size class.

j_call v_call clone_size d_call cdr3_aa cdr3_nt
TRBJ1-2 TRBV6-5 few . CASSYSEKGGYTF TGTGCCAGCAGTTACTCAGAGAAGGGTGGCTACACCTTC
TRBJ2-1 TRBV24-1 . TRBD2 CATRDSWGGEQFF TGTGCCACCAGGGATTCATGGGGGGGTGAACAGTTCTTC
TRBJ1-2 TRBV4-2 . . CASSQVQSNNYGYTF TGTGCCAGCAGCCAAGTCCAGTCAAATAACTATGGCTACACCTTC
TRBJ2-1 TRBV27 . . CASSFRGQHYNEQFF TGTGCCAGCAGTTTTCGCGGACAGCACTACAATGAGCAGTTCTTC
TRBJ2-2 TRBV15 . TRBD1 CATGQGGGTGELFF TGTGCCACGGGACAGGGGGGTGGCACCGGGGAGCTGTTTTTT
TRBJ2-6 TRBV15 . . CATSRSFGGSSGANVLTF TGTGCCACCAGCAGATCTTTCGGCGGTAGCTCTGGGGCCAACGTCCTGACTTTC
TRBJ2-1 TRBV2 . . CASSQTDFNEQFF TGTGCCAGCAGTCAGACAGACTTCAATGAGCAGTTCTTC
TRBJ1-1 TRBV20-1 . TRBD1 CSARPRDRNTEAFF TGCAGTGCTAGACCCCGGGACAGGAACACTGAAGCTTTCTTT
TRBJ1-1 TRBV20-1 . . CSAYYTEAFF TGCAGTGCTTATTACACTGAAGCTTTCTTT
TRBJ2-1 TRBV4-3 few . CASSQDDKYNEQFF TGCGCCAGCAGCCAAGACGACAAGTACAATGAGCAGTTCTTC
TRBJ2-7 TRBV6-2/TRBV6-3 . TRBD1 CASSWTGDSSYEQYF TGTGCCAGCAGTTGGACAGGGGACAGCTCCTACGAGCAGTACTTC
TRBJ1-4 TRBV20-1 . . CSARDRRGPSEKLFF TGCAGTGCTAGAGACCGACGCGGCCCTAGCGAAAAACTGTTTTTT
TRBJ1-2 TRBV4-3 . . CASSQESQPFYGYTF TGCGCCAGCAGCCAAGAGTCGCAGCCTTTCTATGGCTACACCTTC
TRBJ1-3 TRBV12-3/TRBV12-4 . . CASSKQGTSIYF TGTGCCAGCAGTAAACAGGGAACGTCCATATATTTT
TRBJ1-6 TRBV20-1 . . CSARELWGGSNSPLHF TGCAGTGCTAGAGAGCTTTGGGGCGGTAGTAATTCACCCCTCCACTTT
TRBJ2-5 TRBV20-1 . . CSALRSGGETQYF TGCAGTGCCCTTCGGTCAGGAGGGGAGACCCAGTACTTC
TRBJ1-2 TRBV4-3 . . CASSQDPTRALYGYTF TGCGCCAGCAGCCAAGATCCCACCAGGGCACTCTATGGCTACACCTTC